The sequence of this T cell receptor beta chain was determined in a study of blood T cells in healthy people across ages. Study-wide points: The fall in TCR beta diversity per million T cells was roughly linear with age. The unknown donor CMV status may have confounded expanded clonotype changes.

As regards this clonotype: Antigen: not known.

The germline gives CDR1 SEHNR, CDR2 FQNEAQ (reference sequence). The CDR3 runs to 14 residues. V was clipped by 4 bases and J by 4 bases, with 13 bases between them. The second PCR ran about 6 to 11 cycles with a sample-barcoded 5' primer and J-beta primers. Researchers report that a template-switch adaptor with 12 random nucleotides tagged each cDNA molecule. TCRdb re-derived calls from the 5' RACE reads in MiXCR, one entry per CDR3 protein. The table has 710,000 or so distinct CDR3 sequences, 22% seen once. Per individual sample, total RNA of at least 6 micrograms was extracted. The chain joins TRBV7-9 to TRBJ1-2; D is possibly TRBD1 (6 bases). This TCR derives from a man between 70 and 80 years old in good health. Sequencing was done on a sample of blood. This chain's CDR3 is CASSSVDRFYGYTF. The CDR3, as DNA: TGTGCCAGCAGCTCAGTGGACAGATTCTATGGCTACACCTTC.